Listed below are T cell receptor beta chains from one sample, sequenced in a study of breast tumors, draining lymph nodes, adjacent tissues. A single record per CDR3 protein comes from TCRdb applying MiXCR to the multiplex PCR reads. The sample contains approximately 190,000 distinct CDR3 sequences, approximately 33% of which appear only once. Sequencing was performed on axillary lymph node tissue. The receptors derive from a female donor with breast cancer. Some clones in this sample may be carry-over from other donors' samples. CDR3s include the opening cysteine and the closing phenylalanine or tryptophan. A D gene is named only where the DNA matches it firmly. A clone size is listed for some rows: how often the clone was seen (once, few, many), or a class if it is expanded.

d_call	j_call	v_call	clone_size	cdr3_aa	cdr3_nt
-	TRBJ1-3	TRBV11-2	many	CASSATSSENTIYF	TGTGCCAGCAGCGCTACGTCCTCTGAAAACACCATATATTTT
-	TRBJ2-1	TRBV20-1	many	CSARGLDNEQFF	TGCAGTGCTAGAGGACTAGATAATGAGCAGTTCTTC
TRBD1	TRBJ2-2	TRBV5-5	many	CASSSQGANTGELFF	TGTGCCAGCAGCTCACAGGGGGCGAACACCGGGGAGCTGTTTTTT
-	TRBJ2-5	TRBV6-5	many	CATLGIGLNQETQYF	TGTGCCACCCTGGGAATAGGGCTTAACCAAGAGACCCAGTACTTC
-	TRBJ2-2	TRBV12-1	many	CASSFPYGLAGQGGELFF	TGTGCCAGCAGCTTTCCTTACGGACTAGCGGGACAGGGCGGGGAGCTGTTTTTT
TRBD1	TRBJ1-5	TRBV5-1	many	CASTPTGAGNQPQHF	TGCGCCAGCACACCGACAGGGGCGGGCAATCAGCCCCAGCATTTT
-	TRBJ1-3	TRBV30	many	CAWSVPETSGNTIYF	TGTGCCTGGAGTGTACCCGAGACCTCTGGAAACACCATATATTTT
-	TRBJ2-3	TRBV19	many	CASSLRGGGNPPGDTQYF	TGTGCCAGTAGCCTGAGGGGAGGGGGGAACCCCCCGGGAGATACGCAGTATTTT
-	TRBJ2-7	TRBV12-3/TRBV12-4	many	CASSFGRVRLQEQYF	TGTGCCAGCAGTTTCGGCAGGGTGCGCCTTCAAGAGCAGTACTTC
-	TRBJ2-6	TRBV2	many	CARERDRNRSGANVLTF	TGTGCCAGGGAACGTGACCGTAATAGGTCTGGGGCCAACGTCCTGACTTTC
-	TRBJ1-5	TRBV6-2/TRBV6-3	-	CASSHATVNQPQHF	TGTGCCAGCAGTCACGCGACAGTCAATCAGCCCCAGCATTTT
TRBD1	TRBJ2-3	TRBV20-1	once	CSASKTGAGNEQYF	TGCAGTGCCTCAAAGACAGGGGCGGGCAATGAGCAGTATTTT
TRBD2	TRBJ2-7	TRBV5-6	many	CASSFGLAGGPYEQYF	TGTGCCAGCAGCTTCGGACTAGCGGGAGGGCCCTACGAGCAGTACTTC
TRBD1	TRBJ1-4	TRBV19	many	CASMGQVNEKLFF	TGTGCCAGTATGGGACAGGTTAATGAAAAACTGTTTTTT
TRBD1	TRBJ2-7	TRBV7-6	-	CASSWPGQGALFEQYF	TGTGCCAGCAGCTGGCCGGGACAGGGGGCACTTTTCGAGCAGTACTTC
-	TRBJ2-3	TRBV20-1	once	CSATRDTRGAGTDTQYF	TGCAGTGCTACCCGGGATACCAGGGGCGCCGGCACAGATACGCAGTATTTT
-	TRBJ2-5	TRBV6-2/TRBV6-3	few	CASTPSKETQYF	TGTGCCAGCACCCCCAGCAAAGAGACCCAGTACTTC
-	TRBJ2-3	TRBV7-9	many	CASSRNRGDRDTQYF	TGTGCCAGCAGCCGAAACAGAGGGGATAGGGATACGCAGTATTTT
-	TRBJ1-4	TRBV18	many	CASSPATNEKLFF	TGTGCCAGCTCACCAGCAACTAATGAAAAACTGTTTTTT
-	TRBJ2-1	TRBV29-1	many	CSVEGGSYNEQFF	TGCAGCGTTGAAGGGGGCTCCTACAATGAGCAGTTCTTC
TRBD2	TRBJ2-7	TRBV20-1	many	CSAPGLAGASHSYEQYF	TGCAGTGCCCCGGGACTAGCGGGAGCCTCCCATTCCTACGAGCAGTACTTC
-	TRBJ2-7	TRBV11-1	-	CAGSLSGTASYEQYF	TGTGCCGGCAGCCTCTCCGGGACGGCGTCCTACGAGCAGTACTTC
TRBD2	TRBJ2-3	TRBV19	-	CASAASGGAGEQYF	TGTGCCAGTGCGGCTAGCGGGGGGGCGGGTGAGCAGTATTTT